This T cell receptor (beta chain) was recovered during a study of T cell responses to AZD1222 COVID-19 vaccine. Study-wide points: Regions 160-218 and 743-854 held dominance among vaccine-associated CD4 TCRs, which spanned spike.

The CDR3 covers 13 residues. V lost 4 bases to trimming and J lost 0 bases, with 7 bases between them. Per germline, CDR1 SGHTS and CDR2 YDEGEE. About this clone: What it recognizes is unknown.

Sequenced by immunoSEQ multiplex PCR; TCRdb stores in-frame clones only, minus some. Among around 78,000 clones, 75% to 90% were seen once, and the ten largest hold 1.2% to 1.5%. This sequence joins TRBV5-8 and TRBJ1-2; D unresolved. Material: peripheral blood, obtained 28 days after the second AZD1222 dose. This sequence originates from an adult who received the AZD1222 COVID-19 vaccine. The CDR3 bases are TGTGCCAGCAGCCTACGATCTAACTATGGCTACACCTTC. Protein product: CASSLRSNYGYTF.